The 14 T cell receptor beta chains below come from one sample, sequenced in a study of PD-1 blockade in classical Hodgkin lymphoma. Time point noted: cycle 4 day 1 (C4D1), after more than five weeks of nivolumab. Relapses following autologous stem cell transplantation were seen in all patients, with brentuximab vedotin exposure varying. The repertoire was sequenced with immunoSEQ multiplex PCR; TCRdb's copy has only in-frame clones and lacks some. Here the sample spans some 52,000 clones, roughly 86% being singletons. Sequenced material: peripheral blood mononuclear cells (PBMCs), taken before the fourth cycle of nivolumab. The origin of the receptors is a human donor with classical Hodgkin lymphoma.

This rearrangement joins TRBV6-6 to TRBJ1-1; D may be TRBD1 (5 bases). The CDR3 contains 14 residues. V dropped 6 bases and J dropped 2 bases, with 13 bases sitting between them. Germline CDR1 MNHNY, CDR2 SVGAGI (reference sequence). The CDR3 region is CASSHPGHNTEAFF. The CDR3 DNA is TGTGCCAGCAGCCACCCTGGACACAACACTGAAGCTTTCTTT.

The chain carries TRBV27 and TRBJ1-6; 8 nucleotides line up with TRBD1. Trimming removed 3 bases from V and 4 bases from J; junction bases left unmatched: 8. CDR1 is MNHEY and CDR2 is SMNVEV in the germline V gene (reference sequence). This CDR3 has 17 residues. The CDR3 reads CASSFSWQGAYNSPLHF. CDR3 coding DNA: TGTGCCAGCAGTTTTTCCTGGCAGGGGGCATATAATTCACCCCTCCACTTT.

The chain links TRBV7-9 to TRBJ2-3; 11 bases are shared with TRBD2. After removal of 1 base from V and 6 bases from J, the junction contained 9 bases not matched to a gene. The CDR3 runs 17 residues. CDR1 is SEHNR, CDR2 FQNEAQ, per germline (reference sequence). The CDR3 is CASSLGGLAGGFDTQYF. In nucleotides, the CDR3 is TGTGCCAGCAGCTTAGGAGGGCTAGCGGGAGGATTTGATACGCAGTATTTT.

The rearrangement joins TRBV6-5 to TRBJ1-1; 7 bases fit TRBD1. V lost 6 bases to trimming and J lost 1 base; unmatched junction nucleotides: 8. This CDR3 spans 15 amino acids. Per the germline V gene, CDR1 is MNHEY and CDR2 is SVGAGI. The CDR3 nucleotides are TGTGCCAGCAGCCTGTCAAACAGGGGGAACACTGAAGCTTTCTTT. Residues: CASSLSNRGNTEAFF.

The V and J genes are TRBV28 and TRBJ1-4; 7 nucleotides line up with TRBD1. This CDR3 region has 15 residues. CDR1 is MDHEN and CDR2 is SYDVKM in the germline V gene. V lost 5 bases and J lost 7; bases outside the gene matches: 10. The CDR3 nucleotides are TGTGCCAGCAGTGTTTACAGGGGAGGAGGTGAAAAACTGTTTTTT. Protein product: CASSVYRGGGEKLFF.

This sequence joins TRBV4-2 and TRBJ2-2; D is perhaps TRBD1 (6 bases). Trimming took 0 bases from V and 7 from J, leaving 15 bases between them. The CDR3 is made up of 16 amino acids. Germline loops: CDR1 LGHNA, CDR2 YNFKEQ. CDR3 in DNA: TGTGCCAGCAGCCAAGATCTCGCAGGGGAAGTCGGGGAGCTGTTTTTT. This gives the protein CASSQDLAGEVGELFF.

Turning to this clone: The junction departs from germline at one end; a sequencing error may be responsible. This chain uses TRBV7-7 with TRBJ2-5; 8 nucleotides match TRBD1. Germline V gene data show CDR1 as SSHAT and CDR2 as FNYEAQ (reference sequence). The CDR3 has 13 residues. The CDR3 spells CASSADRAETQYF. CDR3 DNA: TGTGCTAGCAGCGCGGACAGGGCAGAGACCCAGTACTTC.

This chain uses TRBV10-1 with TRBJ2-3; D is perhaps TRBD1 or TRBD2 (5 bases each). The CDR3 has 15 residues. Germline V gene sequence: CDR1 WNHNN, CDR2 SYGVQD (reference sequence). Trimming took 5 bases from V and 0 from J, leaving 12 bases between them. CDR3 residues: CASSTTGRSTDTQYF. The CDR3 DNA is TGCGCCAGCAGTACAACGGGACGTAGCACAGATACGCAGTATTTT.

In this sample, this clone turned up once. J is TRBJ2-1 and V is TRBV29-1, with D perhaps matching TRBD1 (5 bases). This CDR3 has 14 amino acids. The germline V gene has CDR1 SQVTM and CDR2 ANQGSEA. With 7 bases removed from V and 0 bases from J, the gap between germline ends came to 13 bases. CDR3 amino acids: CSASERGSYNEQFF. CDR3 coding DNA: TGCAGCGCCTCCGAAAGGGGCTCCTACAATGAGCAGTTCTTC.

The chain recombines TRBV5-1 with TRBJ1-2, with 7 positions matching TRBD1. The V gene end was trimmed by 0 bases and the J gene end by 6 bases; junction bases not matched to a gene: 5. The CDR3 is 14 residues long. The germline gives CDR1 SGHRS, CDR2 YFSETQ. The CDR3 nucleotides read TGCGCCAGCAGCTTGGCCGGGACAGCGGATGGCTACACCTTC. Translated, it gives CASSLAGTADGYTF.

The CDR3 nucleotides read TGTGCCAGTAGTCCAGGGGTGACCAACACTGAAGCTTTCTTT. This sequence encodes CASSPGVTNTEAFF. The chain joins TRBV19 to TRBJ1-1; TRBD1 might be the D (6 bases). Trimming left V 5 bases short and J 2 bases short, with 12 bases between. Germline CDR1 reads LNHDA; CDR2 reads SQIVND (reference sequence). This CDR3 region has 14 residues.

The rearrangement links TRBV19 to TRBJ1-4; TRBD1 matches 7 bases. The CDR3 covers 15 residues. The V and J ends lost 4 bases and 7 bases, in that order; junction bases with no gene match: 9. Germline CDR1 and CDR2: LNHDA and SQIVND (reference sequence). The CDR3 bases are TGTGCCAGTAGTACCGAGCAGGGGGTCGGTGAAAAACTGTTTTTT. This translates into CASSTEQGVGEKLFF.

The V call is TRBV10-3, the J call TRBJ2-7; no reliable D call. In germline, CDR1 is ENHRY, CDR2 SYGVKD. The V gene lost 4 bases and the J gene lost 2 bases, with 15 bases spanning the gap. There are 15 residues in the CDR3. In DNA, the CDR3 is TGTGCCATCAGTGCCCCCTCCCTAGGCGCCTACGAGCAGTACTTC. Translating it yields CAISAPSLGAYEQYF.

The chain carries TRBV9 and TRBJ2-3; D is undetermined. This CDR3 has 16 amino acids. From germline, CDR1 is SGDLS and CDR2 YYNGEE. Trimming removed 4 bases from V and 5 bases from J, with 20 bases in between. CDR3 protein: CASSPGTVFVGDTQYF. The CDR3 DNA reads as TGTGCCAGCAGCCCCGGCACCGTGTTCGTTGGAGATACGCAGTATTTT.